Below are 28 T cell receptor beta chains sequenced from a single sample in a study of CD8+ T cells in alopecia areata. Treatment described: oral pan-JAK inhibitor, 5-10 mg twice daily. Extracted RNA was reverse transcribed, and the resulting cDNA served as sequencing template. Assay used: immunoSEQ multiplex PCR; TCRdb lists only in-frame clones, some missing. The top ten clones hold approximately 1.2% of a sample with approximately 210,000 clones, under 70% of them seen once. The starting material was CD4+ T cells sorted from blood, obtained around week 42, from a patient treated with tofacitinib. The origin of the receptors is a human donor with alopecia areata.

The rearrangement links TRBV13 to TRBJ1-2; D remains ambiguous. Germline V gene data show CDR1 as PRHDT and CDR2 as FYEKMQ (reference sequence). Deletions cut 2 bases from V and 5 bases from J, with 9 bases between. The CDR3 runs to 13 residues. In DNA, the CDR3 is TGTGCCAGCAGCTTACCCCAAGTATATGGCTACACCTTC. Its protein is CASSLPQVYGYTF.

The CDR3 nucleotides are TGCAGTGCCAAAGCCGAGACCCAGTACTTC. This encodes CSAKAETQYF. V and J are TRBV20-1 and TRBJ2-5; D is unresolved. Germline loops: CDR1 DFQATT, CDR2 SNEGSKA (reference sequence). The CDR3 is 10 amino acids. The V end lost 6 bases, the J end lost 5 bases, and 7 bases lay between the germline ends.

The V gene is TRBV27, the J gene TRBJ1-2, with TRBD1 identical over 7 bases. Losses at the gene ends were 5 bases for V and 0 bases for J; bases not matched to a gene: 15. Per the germline V gene, CDR1 is MNHEY and CDR2 is SMNVEV (reference sequence). CDR3 size: 18 residues. CDR3: CASSRTPGGTLANYGYTF. The CDR3 nucleotides read TGTGCCAGCAGTCGAACCCCAGGGGGGACATTAGCTAACTATGGCTACACCTTC.

The CDR3 is CSVEMGGPTEAFF. The CDR3 nucleotides read TGCAGCGTTGAAATGGGGGGACCGACTGAAGCTTTCTTT. The rearrangement links TRBV29-1 to TRBJ1-1; tentatively, D is TRBD1 (5 bases). The V end lost 2 bases, the J end lost 5 bases, and 12 bases lay between the germline ends. Germline CDR1 and CDR2: SQVTM and ANQGSEA. The CDR3 covers 13 residues.

The rearrangement joins TRBV29-1 to TRBJ1-1; unclear D gene. Germline V CDR1 and CDR2: SQVTM, ANQGSEA. The CDR3 is 11 amino acids. Trimming left V 6 bases short and J 5 bases short, with 10 bases between. The CDR3 nucleotides read TGCAGCGTCGCTCGATCGACTGAAGCTTTCTTT. This sequence encodes CSVARSTEAFF.

The V gene is TRBV29-1, the J gene TRBJ1-6, with unresolved D. This CDR3 spans 13 amino acids. Germline assignment: CDR1 SQVTM and CDR2 ANQGSEA. The V end was cut by 4 bases, the J end by 7 bases, with 11 bases between. Here the CDR3 reads CSVVVGSNSPLHF. The DNA of the CDR3 is TGCAGCGTTGTTGTGGGGAGCAATTCACCCCTCCACTTT.

This chain links TRBV14 with TRBJ2-7; possibly TRBD1 for D (6 bases). Looked up from germline, CDR1 is SGHDN and CDR2 is FVKESK. The CDR3 spans 14 residues. The V and J ends lost 8 bases and 5 bases respectively, with 19 bases between them. CDR3 protein: CASHRGGSRHEQYF. CDR3 coding DNA: TGTGCCAGCCACCGTGGGGGCTCTCGACACGAGCAGTACTTC.

The sample holds one count of this clone. This sequence joins TRBV19 and TRBJ1-5, with D unclear. CDR1 is LNHDA and CDR2 is SQIVND in the germline V gene (reference sequence). The CDR3 contains 12 residues. V was clipped by 9 bases and J by 5 bases, with 11 bases between them. For the CDR3, the DNA is TGTGCCAGCACCATCCAAGATCAGCCCCAGCATTTT. Its protein product is CASTIQDQPQHF.

The V call is TRBV5-1, the J call TRBJ1-2; D gene ambiguous. The V end was cut by 5 bases, the J end by 0 bases, with 8 bases between. Germline assignment: CDR1 SGHRS and CDR2 YFSETQ. The CDR3 has 13 amino acids. The CDR3: CASRREPNYGYTF. For the CDR3, the DNA is TGCGCCAGCAGGAGAGAACCTAACTATGGCTACACCTTC.

This chain connects TRBV19 to TRBJ2-2; TRBD1 is a possible D gene (6 bases). Trimming removed 4 bases at V and 5 bases at J, with 17 bases between. The germline CDR1 and CDR2 sequences are LNHDA and SQIVND (reference sequence). The CDR3 is 16 amino acids. The CDR3 loop reads CASSTPPGARTGELFF. CDR3 DNA: TGTGCCAGTAGTACCCCCCCAGGGGCGCGGACCGGGGAGCTGTTTTTT.

The sample holds a few counts of this clone. The genes are TRBV2 and TRBJ2-3; 8 bases match TRBD1. The CDR3 consists of 14 residues. V trimming: 6 bases; J trimming: 5 bases; junction bases outside the gene matches: 7. From germline, CDR1 is SNHLY and CDR2 FYNNEI. CDR3 sequence: CASSPTGVGDTQYF. CDR3 nucleotides: TGTGCCAGCAGCCCGACAGGGGTTGGAGATACGCAGTATTTT.

A few counts support this clone. The genes are TRBV5-1 and TRBJ2-1; TRBD1 matches at 11 bases. The junction had 8 bases not matched to a gene; V was cut back by 5 bases and J by 4 bases. Per germline, CDR1 SGHRS and CDR2 YFSETQ. The CDR3 contains 16 residues. CDR3: CASSSDRGRRYNEQFF. The CDR3 nucleotides are TGCGCCAGCAGTTCGGACAGGGGGCGTCGTTACAATGAGCAGTTCTTC.

V gene TRBV9 combines with J gene TRBJ2-3; TRBD2 is a possible D gene (6 bases). The germline V gene encodes CDR1 SGDLS and CDR2 YYNGEE. The CDR3 spans 14 residues. V gave up 5 bases and J gave up 2 bases, with 12 bases separating them. DNA for the CDR3: TGTGCCAGCAGTGATAGCGGTGCCACAGATACGCAGTATTTT. Its translation: CASSDSGATDTQYF.

The gene calls are TRBV29-1 and TRBJ1-2, with D uncertain. Per germline, CDR1 SQVTM and CDR2 ANQGSEA. The CDR3 has 13 amino acids. The germline V and J ends were trimmed by 7 bases and 6 bases, with 18 bases remaining between them. CDR3 amino acids: CSAYREQINGYTF. CDR3 nucleotides: TGCAGCGCCTACCGTGAACAGATCAATGGCTACACCTTC.

The chain employs TRBV7-6 and TRBJ2-5; the match to TRBD2 covers 7 bases. CDR1 and CDR2 (germline): SGHVS, FNYEAQ. This CDR3 spans 16 amino acids. The J segment lost 1 base and the V segment lost 2 bases, leaving 7 bases of the junction unmatched. The CDR3, as DNA: TGTGCCAGCAGCTTAAACGGAGCGGGGAGCCAAGAGACCCAGTACTTC. As protein: CASSLNGAGSQETQYF.

CDR3 sequence (DNA): TGCGCCAGCAGCTCGGGGACAGCCCGTGGGGCCAACGTCCTGACTTTC. It specifies CASSSGTARGANVLTF. This sequence joins TRBV5-1 and TRBJ2-6; 7 nucleotides line up with TRBD1. The germline CDR1 and CDR2 sequences are SGHRS and YFSETQ. The CDR3 contains 16 residues. V lost 3 bases to trimming and J lost 3 bases; unmatched junction nucleotides: 6.

V usage is TRBV10-3 and J usage is TRBJ1-1; possibly TRBD1 for D (5 bases). Germline loops: CDR1 ENHRY, CDR2 SYGVKD. The ends were cut back, 6 bases at V and 1 base at J, with 12 bases in the middle. The CDR3 spans 14 residues. CDR3 nucleotides: TGTGCCATCAGCTCGGGGGGGTCGAACACTGAAGCTTTCTTT. Protein product: CAISSGGSNTEAFF.

This clone came up a few times. The chain recombines TRBV29-1 with TRBJ2-2; 7 bases match TRBD1. V lost 6 bases and J lost 4; bases outside the gene matches: 2. The CDR3 sequence is 12 residues long. CDR1 and CDR2 from the germline V gene are SQVTM and ANQGSEA. Here the CDR3 reads CSVRDSTGELFF. CDR3 nucleotides: TGCAGCGTAAGGGACAGCACCGGGGAGCTGTTTTTT.

This clone was recorded only once. This chain connects TRBV15 to TRBJ2-1; D unclear. This CDR3 has 12 amino acids. The germline gives CDR1 LNHNV, CDR2 YYDKDF (reference sequence). V was shortened by 2 bases and J by 8 bases, with 7 bases between the two germline ends. The DNA of the CDR3 is TGTGCCACCAGCAGACCAGGCCATGAGCAGTTCTTC. Its translation: CATSRPGHEQFF.

In its sample, this clone was seen a few times. The J gene is TRBJ2-1, the V gene TRBV7-2, with 14 bases that match TRBD2. CDR3 length equals 16 residues. Germline V gives CDR1 SGHTA, CDR2 FQGNSA. J was trimmed by 5 bases and V by 5 bases; bases with no gene match: 5. CDR3 sequence: CASSPSGLAGDNEQFF. Here the CDR3 DNA reads TGTGCCAGCAGCCCATCGGGACTAGCGGGGGACAATGAGCAGTTCTTC.

The chain has TRBV7-9 and TRBJ1-1; no clear D. Germline values: CDR1 SEHNR, CDR2 FQNEAQ (reference sequence). The V gene lost 5 bases and the J gene lost 1 base, with 14 bases spanning the gap. The CDR3 is 15 residues long. CDR3 sequence (DNA): TGTGCCAGCAGCCCTGCAGGAGGAGGGAACACTGAAGCTTTCTTT. The encoded protein is CASSPAGGGNTEAFF.

The genes are TRBV7-7 and TRBJ2-3; 11 nucleotides match TRBD1. CDR1 is SSHAT, CDR2 FNYEAQ, per germline (reference sequence). This CDR3 is built from 15 residues. With 5 bases clipped from V and 4 bases from J, the junction kept 5 bases outside the gene matches. The CDR3 DNA sequence: TGTGCCAGCAGCACCGGGACAGGGGGACCAGATACGCAGTATTTT. It specifies CASSTGTGGPDTQYF.

The CDR3: CASSPDPTNSPLHF. The CDR3 DNA sequence: TGTGCCAGCAGCCCAGACCCCACCAATTCACCCCTCCACTTT. The gene calls are TRBV9 and TRBJ1-6, with D uncertain. The CDR3 is made up of 14 amino acids. The V gene's germline CDR1 is SGDLS and CDR2 YYNGEE. The ends were cut back, 4 bases at V and 7 bases at J, with 12 bases in the middle.

This clone was seen once. The chain carries TRBV30 and TRBJ1-1; D ambiguous. The CDR3 totals 14 residues. Germline V gene data show CDR1 as GTSNPN and CDR2 as SVGIG (reference sequence). Trimming pared 0 bases from V and 4 bases from J, leaving 12 bases between. The CDR3 DNA sequence: TGTGCCTGGAGTGTAGGCGGTCTTGGCACTGAAGCTTTCTTT. It is translated as CAWSVGGLGTEAFF. The complete variable domain, with remaining parts taken from reference TRBV30 and TRBJ1-1, reads SQTIHQWPATLVQPVGSPLSLECTVEGTSNPNLYWYRQAAGRGLQLLFYSVGIGQISSEVPQNLSASRPQDRQFILSSKKLLLSDSGFYLCAWSVGGLGTEAFFGQGTRLTVV.

This clone has just a few counts. The CDR3 DNA is TGTGCCAGCAGACCTGCGGGGGGCGCGCAGCCCCAGCATTTT. Its translation: CASRPAGGAQPQHF. The chain employs TRBV7-2 and TRBJ1-5, with a tentative D call TRBD1 (6 bases). V dropped 6 bases and J dropped 7 bases, with 16 bases sitting between them. The length of the CDR3 is 14 residues. CDR1 and CDR2 from the germline V gene are SGHTA and FQGNSA.

The chain is built from TRBV6-1 and TRBJ2-3, with D possibly matching TRBD1 (5 bases). V lost 6 bases and J 4 bases, leaving 14 bases between the germline ends. Germline loops: CDR1 MNHNS, CDR2 SASEGT. CDR3 length equals 14 residues. CDR3 bases: TGTGCCAGCAGCGACAGAATAGGAGCAGATACGCAGTATTTT. This encodes CASSDRIGADTQYF.

The chain recombines TRBV7-8 with TRBJ2-7; D gene ambiguous. CDR1 SGHVS and CDR2 FQNEAQ come from the germline V gene. The V end was cut by 1 base, the J end by 1 base, with 8 bases between. The CDR3 covers 14 residues. The DNA of the CDR3 is TGTGCCAGCAGCTTAGGTAGAGGATCCTACGAGCAGTACTTC. It yields the protein CASSLGRGSYEQYF.

This chain links TRBV5-6 with TRBJ2-7; a possible D gene is TRBD2 (5 bases). The CDR3 consists of 14 residues. Trimming removed 2 bases from V and 1 base from J, with 10 bases in between. Germline CDR1 SGHDT, CDR2 YYEEEE. CDR3 sequence: CASSLRLASYEQYF. CDR3 nucleotide sequence: TGTGCCAGCAGCTTACGGCTAGCTTCCTACGAGCAGTACTTC. Full variable domain (outside the CDR3, taken from reference TRBV5-6 and TRBJ2-7): DAGVTQSPTHLIKTRGQQVTLRCSPKSGHDTVSWYQQALGQGPQFIFQYYEEEERQRGNFPDRFSGHQFPNYSSELNVNALLLGDSALYLCASSLRLASYEQYFGPGTRLTVT.